Listed here are 10 T cell receptor beta chains from one sample, sequenced in a study of blood T cell repertoires in COVID-19. The table came from immunoSEQ multiplex PCR; TCRdb's copy has only in-frame clones and leaves some out. The table has roughly 150,000 clones, over 70% seen once. Sequencing was performed on peripheral blood. These receptor sequences come from an elderly man with acute or convalescent COVID-19.

The rearrangement joins TRBV5-1 to TRBJ2-3; tentatively, D is TRBD1 (5 bases). The germline V gene encodes CDR1 SGHRS and CDR2 YFSETQ. V was cut by 2 bases and J by 0 bases, with 13 bases left in between. This CDR3 contains 16 residues. The CDR3 spells CASSFTQAISTDTQYF. CDR3 sequence (DNA): TGCGCCAGCAGCTTTACACAGGCTATTAGCACAGATACGCAGTATTTT.

This chain uses TRBV28 with TRBJ1-2; D may be TRBD1 (5 bases). V gave up 1 base and J gave up 4 bases, with 13 bases separating them. Per germline, CDR1 MDHEN and CDR2 SYDVKM. The length of the CDR3 is 15 residues. The CDR3 is CASSLLVAGGYGYTF. CDR3 sequence (DNA): TGTGCCAGCAGTTTATTGGTGGCGGGGGGCTATGGCTACACCTTC.

The gene calls are TRBV27 and TRBJ2-3; 8 bases are a match to TRBD1. Germline V gives CDR1 MNHEY, CDR2 SMNVEV (reference sequence). The CDR3 extends over 16 amino acids. Trimming at V came to 6 bases and at J to 3 bases, leaving 11 bases not matched to a gene. The CDR3 DNA reads TGTGCCAGCAGGGCTGGAGTGGACAGGGTGACAGATACGCAGTATTTT. Its protein product is CASRAGVDRVTDTQYF.

The chain uses TRBV24-1 and TRBJ2-7, with 11 positions matching TRBD2. The CDR3 runs 15 residues. V lost 3 bases and J lost 9; bases outside the gene matches: 9. CDR1 KGHDR and CDR2 SFDVKD come from the germline V gene. CDR3 in amino acids: CATSDPSGGSLRQYF. Here the CDR3 DNA reads TGTGCCACCAGTGATCCTAGCGGGGGGTCACTTCGGCAGTACTTC.

The chain joins TRBV19 to TRBJ1-5, with 11 bases matching TRBD1. CDR1 is LNHDA and CDR2 is SQIVND in the germline V gene (reference sequence). The CDR3 contains 14 residues. With V trimmed by 6 bases and J by 6 bases, 4 bases remained unmatched. CDR3 in DNA: TGTGCCAGTAGCCGAGGGACAGGGGGTCAGCCCCAGCATTTT. It yields the protein CASSRGTGGQPQHF.

This sequence joins TRBV5-1 and TRBJ2-3, with TRBD1 matching 7 bases. The CDR3 is 15 amino acids. The ends lost 5 bases at V and 2 bases at J; junction bases unmatched: 8. The germline V gene encodes CDR1 SGHRS and CDR2 YFSETQ. CDR3 protein: CASSQTGTDTDTQYF. The CDR3 coding sequence is TGCGCCAGCAGTCAAACCGGGACAGACACAGATACGCAGTATTTT.

The rearrangement links TRBV27 to TRBJ2-5, with TRBD2 matching over 10 bases. J lost 2 bases, V lost 5 bases, and 2 bases had no gene match. The length of the CDR3 is 14 residues. Germline V lookup: CDR1 MNHEY, CDR2 SMNVEV (reference sequence). CDR3 loop: CASSGLAAQETQYF. In DNA, the CDR3 is TGTGCCAGCAGTGGACTAGCGGCTCAAGAGACCCAGTACTTC.

The V and J genes are TRBV7-8 and TRBJ2-1; D uncertain. V lost 5 bases and J lost 8, with 10 bases in between. Germline V CDR1 and CDR2: SGHVS, FQNEAQ. The CDR3 sequence is 12 residues long. The CDR3 protein is CASSPPVYEQFF. For the CDR3, the DNA is TGTGCCAGCAGCCCCCCGGTATATGAGCAGTTCTTC.

This clone was counted once. CDR3 coding DNA: TGTGCCAGCAGCCAAGGAGGGAGCGGGGGCACAGATACGCAGTATTTT. Amino acids: CASSQGGSGGTDTQYF. The chain links TRBV3-1 (or the pseudogene TRBV3-2) to TRBJ2-3; 7 nucleotides align to TRBD2. The germline CDR1 and CDR2 sequences are LGHDT and YNNKEL (reference sequence). The J segment lost 1 base and the V segment lost 1 base, leaving 5 bases of the junction unmatched. The CDR3 runs 16 residues.

The chain has TRBV11-3 and TRBJ2-1, with a tentative D call TRBD1 (6 bases). Germline CDR1 SGHNT, CDR2 YENEEA. The CDR3 spans 14 residues. Between the trimmed V and J ends, which lost 5 bases and 4 bases, there was a span of 12 bases. This chain's CDR3 is CASSMTGPYNEQFF. The CDR3 DNA reads TGTGCCAGCAGCATGACAGGCCCGTACAATGAGCAGTTCTTC. The complete variable domain, with remaining parts taken from reference TRBV11-3 and TRBJ2-1, reads EAGVVQSPRYKIIEKKQPVAFWCNPISGHNTLYWYLQNLGQGPELLIRYENEEAVDDSQLPKDRFSAERLKGVDSTLKIQPAELGDSAVYLCASSMTGPYNEQFFGPGTRLTVL.